This T cell receptor (beta chain) was found in a study of T cells in Graves' hyperthyroidism and ophthalmopathy. Whole-study findings and limits: The blood repertoire included most of the expanded thyroid clonotypes above 0.001. Model output signaled ophthalmopathy a median approximately 6 months ahead of onset.

Note on this clonotype: As yet, its antigen is unknown.

Diagnosing involved the use of clinical symptoms, serum thyroxine and TRAb, thyroid ultrasound and orbital computed tomography. This CDR3 contains 18 residues. CDR1 and CDR2 (germline): SGHTA, FQGNSA. The V gene end was trimmed by 3 bases and the J gene end by 1 base; junction bases not matched to a gene: 10. Researchers took RNA transcripts and amplified the TCR beta CDR3 regions from them. Initially, a first-round RT-PCR of the TCR CDR3 employed the HTBI primer set. TCRdb redid the calling of the multiplex PCR reads with MiXCR, one entry per CDR3 protein. The table includes 650,000 to 800,000 distinct CDR3 sequences, 45% detected once.

What was sequenced was peripheral blood or thyroid tissue (not recorded which). The rearrangement links TRBV7-2 to TRBJ2-5; 11 bases line up with TRBD1. The sequence derives from an adult man with Graves' disease, either hyperthyroidism or ophthalmopathy (not recorded which). The CDR3 spells CASSFGQGAGEGQETQYF. The DNA for the CDR3 is TGTGCCAGCAGCTTTGGACAGGGGGCGGGGGAGGGCCAAGAGACCCAGTACTTC.